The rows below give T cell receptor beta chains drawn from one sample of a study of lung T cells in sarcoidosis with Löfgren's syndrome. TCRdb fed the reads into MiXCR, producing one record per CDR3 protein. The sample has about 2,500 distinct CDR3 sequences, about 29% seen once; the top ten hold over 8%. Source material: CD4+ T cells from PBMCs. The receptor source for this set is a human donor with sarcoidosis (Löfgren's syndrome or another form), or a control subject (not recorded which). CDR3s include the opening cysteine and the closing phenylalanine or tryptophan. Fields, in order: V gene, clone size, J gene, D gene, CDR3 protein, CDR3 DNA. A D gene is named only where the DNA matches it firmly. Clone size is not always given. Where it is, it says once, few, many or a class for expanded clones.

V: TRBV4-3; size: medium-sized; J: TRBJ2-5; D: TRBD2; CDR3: CASSLRGVAGERLGETQYF; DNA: TGCGCCAGCAGCCTCCGCGGGGTTGCGGGAGAGAGACTTGGAGAGACCCAGTACTTC
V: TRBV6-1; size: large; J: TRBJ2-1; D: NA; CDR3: CASSSSTRSRYDEQFF; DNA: TGTGCCAGCAGTTCCTCTACTAGATCGCGGTACGATGAGCAGTTCTTC
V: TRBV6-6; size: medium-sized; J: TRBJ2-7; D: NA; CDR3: CASSYSSVYYEQYF; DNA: TGTGCCAGCAGTTACTCGAGTGTTTACTACGAGCAGTACTTC
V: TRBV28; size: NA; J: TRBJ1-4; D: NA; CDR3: CASSARQVLPLVEKLFF; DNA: TGTGCCAGCAGCGCCAGACAGGTTTTGCCCCTTGTTGAAAAACTGTTTTTT
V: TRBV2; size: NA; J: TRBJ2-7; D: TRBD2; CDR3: CASKIAGGADEQYF; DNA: TGTGCCAGCAAAATAGCGGGAGGGGCTGACGAGCAGTACTTC
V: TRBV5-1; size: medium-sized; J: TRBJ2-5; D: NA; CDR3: CASSLAASTAQETQYF; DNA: TGCGCCAGCAGCTTGGCCGCATCCACAGCCCAAGAGACCCAGTACTTC
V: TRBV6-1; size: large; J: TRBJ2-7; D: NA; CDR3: CASTPKASANEQYF; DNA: TGTGCCAGCACCCCGAAGGCTAGCGCAAACGAGCAGTACTTC
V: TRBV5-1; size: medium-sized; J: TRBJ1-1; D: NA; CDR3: CASSVDSGWDTEAFF; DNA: TGCGCCAGCAGTGTGGACTCCGGTTGGGACACTGAAGCTTTCTTT
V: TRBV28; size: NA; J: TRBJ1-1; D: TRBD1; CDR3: CASSSQQGNAEAFF; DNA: TGTGCCAGCAGTTCCCAACAGGGGAACGCTGAAGCTTTCTTT
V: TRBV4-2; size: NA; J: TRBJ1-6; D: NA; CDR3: CAGSQGGAKVNSPLHF; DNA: TGTGCCGGCAGCCAAGGTGGTGCTAAGGTTAATTCACCCCTCCACTTT
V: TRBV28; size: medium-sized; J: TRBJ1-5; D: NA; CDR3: CASSLPNRVRSNQPQHF; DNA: TGTGCCAGCAGTTTACCGAACAGGGTAAGGAGCAATCAGCCCCAGCATTTT
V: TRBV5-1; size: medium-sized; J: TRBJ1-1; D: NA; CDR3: CASSLSREGTEAFF; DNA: TGCGCCAGCAGCTTATCCCGGGAGGGCACTGAAGCTTTCTTT
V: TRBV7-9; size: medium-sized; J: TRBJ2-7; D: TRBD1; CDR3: CASSLTGGEQYF; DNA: TGTGCCAGCAGCTTAACAGGGGGCGAGCAGTACTTC
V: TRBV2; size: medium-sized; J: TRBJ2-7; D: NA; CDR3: CASKWSSDEQYF; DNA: TGTGCCAGCAAGTGGAGTTCGGACGAGCAGTACTTC
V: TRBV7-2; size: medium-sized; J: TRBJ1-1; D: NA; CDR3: CASSLAAGNTEAFF; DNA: TGTGCCAGCAGCTTAGCCGCCGGGAACACTGAAGCTTTCTTT
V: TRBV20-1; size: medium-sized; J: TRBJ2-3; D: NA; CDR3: CSALARSTDTQYF; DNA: TGCAGTGCTCTAGCGAGGTCCACAGATACGCAGTATTTT
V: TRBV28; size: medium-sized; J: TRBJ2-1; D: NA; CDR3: CASTGGLHNEQFF; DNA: TGTGCCAGCACCGGGGGCTTACACAATGAGCAGTTCTTC
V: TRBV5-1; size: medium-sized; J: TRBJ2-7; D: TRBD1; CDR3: CASSSVTGTGDEQYF; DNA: TGCGCCAGCAGCTCTGTAACCGGGACAGGCGACGAGCAGTACTTC
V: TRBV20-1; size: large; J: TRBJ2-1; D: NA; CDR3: CSAQERALYNEQFF; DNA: TGCAGTGCCCAGGAGCGGGCCCTTTACAATGAGCAGTTCTTC
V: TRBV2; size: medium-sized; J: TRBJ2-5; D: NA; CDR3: CASSYRGFQETQYF; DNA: TGTGCCAGCAGTTACCGGGGGTTCCAAGAGACCCAGTACTTC
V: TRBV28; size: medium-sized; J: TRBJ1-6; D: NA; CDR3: CASTMGDQPDNSPLHF; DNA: TGTGCCAGCACTATGGGTGACCAGCCCGATAATTCACCCCTCCACTTT
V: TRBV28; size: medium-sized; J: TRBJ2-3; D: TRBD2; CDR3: CASSESGRAADTQYF; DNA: TGTGCCAGCAGCGAGAGCGGGAGGGCCGCAGATACGCAGTATTTT
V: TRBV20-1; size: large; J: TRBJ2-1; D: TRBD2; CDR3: CSANAGLAAYNEQFF; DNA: TGCAGTGCTAATGCCGGACTAGCGGCCTACAATGAGCAGTTCTTC
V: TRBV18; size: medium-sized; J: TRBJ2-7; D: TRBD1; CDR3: CASSPPGTGGYEQYF; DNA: TGTGCCAGCTCACCACCGGGGACAGGCGGCTACGAGCAGTACTTC
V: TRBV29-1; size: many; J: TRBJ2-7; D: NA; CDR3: CSVSIIPGHRSYEQYF; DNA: TGCAGCGTTTCCATCATTCCGGGACACCGCTCCTACGAGCAGTACTTC
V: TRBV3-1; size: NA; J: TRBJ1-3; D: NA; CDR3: CASSQSPGNTIYF; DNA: TGTGCCAGCAGCCAATCCCCTGGAAACACCATATATTTT
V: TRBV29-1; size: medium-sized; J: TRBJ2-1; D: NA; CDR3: CSVVTYNEQFF; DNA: TGCAGCGTTGTAACTTACAATGAGCAGTTCTTC
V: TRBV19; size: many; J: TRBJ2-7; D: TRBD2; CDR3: CASSIESTTSGKVYEQYF; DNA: TGTGCCAGTAGTATAGAGTCTACGACTAGCGGGAAAGTCTACGAGCAGTACTTC
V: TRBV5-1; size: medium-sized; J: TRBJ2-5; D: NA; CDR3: CASSELETQYF; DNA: TGCGCCAGCAGCGAATTGGAGACCCAGTACTTC
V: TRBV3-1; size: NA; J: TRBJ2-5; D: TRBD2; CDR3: CASSQQTSRKQETQYF; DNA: TGTGCCAGCAGCCAACAGACTAGCAGGAAGCAGGAGACCCAGTACTTC
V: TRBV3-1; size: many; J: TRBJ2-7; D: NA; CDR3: CASSQGSVGTYEQYF; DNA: TGTGCCAGCAGCCAAGGCTCGGTCGGAACCTACGAGCAGTACTTC
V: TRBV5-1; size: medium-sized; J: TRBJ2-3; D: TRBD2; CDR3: CASSLGTSGSVLNTQYF; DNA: TGCGCCAGCAGCCTGGGGACTAGCGGGAGTGTGCTCAATACGCAGTATTTT
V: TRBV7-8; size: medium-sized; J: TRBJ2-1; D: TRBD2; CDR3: CASSRGTSGNNEQFF; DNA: TGTGCCAGCAGCCGCGGGACTAGCGGGAACAATGAGCAGTTCTTC
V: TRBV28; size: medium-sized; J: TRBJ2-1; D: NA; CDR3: CASSDRPSYNEQFF; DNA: TGTGCCAGCAGCGACAGGCCCTCCTACAATGAGCAGTTCTTC
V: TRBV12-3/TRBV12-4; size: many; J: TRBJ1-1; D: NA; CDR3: CASSPNRHTEAFF; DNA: TGTGCCAGCAGCCCGAACAGGCACACTGAAGCTTTCTTT
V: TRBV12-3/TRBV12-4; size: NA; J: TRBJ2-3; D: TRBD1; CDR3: CASGTGAATTDTHYF; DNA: TGTGCCAGCGGTACAGGGGCGGCGACCACAGATACGCATTATTTT
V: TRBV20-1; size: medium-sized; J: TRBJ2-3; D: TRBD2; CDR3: CSATLPGGSLRDTQYF; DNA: TGCAGTGCTACGCTCCCCGGCGGGAGCCTCAGGGATACGCAGTATTTT
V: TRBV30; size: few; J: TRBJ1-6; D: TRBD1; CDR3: CAGTRTGGNSPLHF; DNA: TGTGCCGGTACCCGGACAGGCGGGAATTCACCCCTCCACTTT
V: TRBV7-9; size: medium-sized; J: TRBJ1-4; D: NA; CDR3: CASSLGRGGEKLFF; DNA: TGTGCCAGCAGCTTAGGTCGGGGGGGTGAAAAACTGTTTTTT
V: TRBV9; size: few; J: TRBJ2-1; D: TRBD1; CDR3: CASSVRGQVYEQFF; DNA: TGTGCCAGCAGCGTCAGGGGGCAAGTATATGAGCAGTTCTTC
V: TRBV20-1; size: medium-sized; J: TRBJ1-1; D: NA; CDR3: CSAPRGRKNTEAFF; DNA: TGCAGTGCCCCGAGAGGGAGGAAGAACACTGAAGCTTTCTTT
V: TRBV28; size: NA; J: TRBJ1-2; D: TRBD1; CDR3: CAGSPTGVIDYGYTF; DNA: TGTGCCGGTAGCCCCACAGGGGTAATTGACTATGGCTACACCTTC
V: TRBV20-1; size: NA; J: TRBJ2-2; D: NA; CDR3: CSPGKKTGPAVRWTGELFF; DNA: TGCAGTCCTGGGAAAAAGACAGGTCCAGCGGTAAGGTGGACCGGGGAGCTGTTTTTT
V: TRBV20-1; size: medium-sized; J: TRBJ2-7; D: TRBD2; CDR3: CSAVPGLPYEQYF; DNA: TGCAGTGCCGTACCGGGACTACCCTACGAGCAGTACTTC
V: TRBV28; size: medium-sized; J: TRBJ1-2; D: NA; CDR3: CASRPPMRADYGYTF; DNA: TGTGCCAGCAGACCCCCCATGAGGGCAGACTATGGCTACACCTTC
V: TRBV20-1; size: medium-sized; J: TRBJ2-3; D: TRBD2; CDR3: CSASHGGSGTDTQYF; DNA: TGCAGTGCTAGTCACGGCGGGAGTGGGACAGATACGCAGTATTTT
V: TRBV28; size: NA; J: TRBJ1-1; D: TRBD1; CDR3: CASSSPTGGIAKTFF; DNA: TGTGCCAGCAGTTCACCTACAGGGGGAATAGCTAAAACTTTCTTT
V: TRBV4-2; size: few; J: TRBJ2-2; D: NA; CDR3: CASSSYQAGANTGELFF; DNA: TGTGCCAGCAGCTCGTACCAGGCGGGCGCGAACACCGGGGAGCTGTTTTTT
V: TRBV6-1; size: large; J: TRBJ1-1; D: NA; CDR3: CASSVEIGWGEAFF; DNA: TGTGCCAGCAGCGTTGAAATAGGCTGGGGAGAAGCTTTCTTT
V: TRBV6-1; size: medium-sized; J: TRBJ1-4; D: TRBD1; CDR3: CASRSGGDGEKPFF; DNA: TGTGCCAGCCGATCAGGGGGCGATGGTGAAAAACCGTTTTTT
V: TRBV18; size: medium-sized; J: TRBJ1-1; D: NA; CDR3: CASSPILNTEAFF; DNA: TGTGCCAGCTCACCAATATTGAACACTGAAGCTTTCTTT
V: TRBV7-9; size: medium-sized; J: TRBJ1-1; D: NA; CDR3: CASPSRDGQNTEAFF; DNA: TGTGCCAGCCCTTCCCGGGACGGACAAAACACTGAAGCTTTCTTT
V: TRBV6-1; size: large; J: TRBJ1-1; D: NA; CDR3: CASREGTANTEAFF; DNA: TGTGCCAGCAGAGAGGGGACGGCGAACACTGAAGCTTTCTTT
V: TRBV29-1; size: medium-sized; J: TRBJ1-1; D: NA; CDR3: CSVIERTEAFF; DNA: TGCAGCGTTATTGAGAGAACTGAAGCTTTCTTT
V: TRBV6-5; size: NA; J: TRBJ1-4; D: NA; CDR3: CASRGATNEKLFF; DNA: TGTGCCAGCAGGGGGGCAACTAATGAGAAACTGTTTTTT